Shown below are 26 T cell receptor beta chains from a single sample sequenced in a study of blood T cell repertoires in COVID-19. Assay used: immunoSEQ multiplex PCR; TCRdb lists only in-frame clones, some missing. The table records some 270,000 clones, roughly 89% of them present only once. The specimen was peripheral blood. Receptors were obtained from a woman aged 40 to 50 who had recovered from COVID-19.

The chain combines TRBV29-1 with TRBJ2-1; the match to TRBD1 covers 9 bases. Trimming took 8 bases from V and 4 from J; bases not matched to a gene: 12. The CDR3 covers 15 residues. Germline V gene lookup returns CDR1 SQVTM and CDR2 ANQGSEA. DNA for the CDR3: TGCAGCACAGCCGCCGGGACAGGGATTTACAATGAGCAGTTCTTC. Translated, it gives CSTAAGTGIYNEQFF.

The chain employs TRBV3-1 (or the pseudogene TRBV3-2) and TRBJ1-6, with 9 bases aligning to TRBD1. The CDR3 covers 16 residues. The germline V gene encodes CDR1 LGHDT and CDR2 YNNKEL (reference sequence). Trimming took 4 bases from V and 10 from J; bases not matched to a gene: 11. CDR3 bases: TGTGCCAGCAGCCCTACACCGGGACAGGGTGAATCACCCCTCCACTTT. Encoded protein: CASSPTPGQGESPLHF.

This chain connects TRBV19 to TRBJ1-5; D not resolved. CDR1 and CDR2 from the germline V gene are LNHDA and SQIVND (reference sequence). V dropped 2 bases and J dropped 0 bases, with 5 bases sitting between them. This CDR3 contains 14 residues. Written as DNA, the CDR3 is TGTGCCAGTAGTATAACAATTAGCAATCAGCCCCAGCATTTT. This gives the protein CASSITISNQPQHF. Together with reference TRBV19 and TRBJ1-5, the CDR3 gives the full variable domain: DGGITQSPKYLFRKEGQNVTLSCEQNLNHDAMYWYRQDPGQGLRLIYYSQIVNDFQKGDIAEGYSVSREKKESFPLTVTSAQKNPTAFYLCASSITISNQPQHFGDGTRLSIL.

The chain links TRBV10-2 to TRBJ2-7; no clear D gene. The CDR3 has 13 residues. Germline V CDR1 and CDR2: WSHSY, SAAADI. Trimming left V 4 bases short and J 7 bases short, with 14 bases between. The CDR3, as DNA: TGCGCCAGCAGTGTGGGTGCCCAGAGGGAGCAGTACTTC. As protein: CASSVGAQREQYF.

This clone was counted between two and nine times. The chain carries TRBV7-2 and TRBJ2-2, with D possibly matching TRBD1 (5 bases). Germline V CDR1 and CDR2: SGHTA, FQGNSA. The CDR3 is made up of 14 amino acids. Trimming pared 8 bases from V and 6 bases from J, leaving 16 bases between. In DNA, the CDR3 is TGTGCCAGCGGGGCCGAGTCAGTTCCCGGGGAGCTGTTTTTT. Amino acid sequence: CASGAESVPGELFF.

The rearrangement joins TRBV7-9 to TRBJ2-3; TRBD2 matches at 12 bases. The CDR3 spans 15 residues. V shed 6 bases, J shed 6 bases, and the junction held 7 bases outside the gene matches. CDR1 and CDR2 (germline): SEHNR, FQNEAQ (reference sequence). The CDR3, as DNA: TGTGCCAGCAGACTGACTAGCGGGAGTGTTGATACGCAGTATTTT. Amino acid sequence: CASRLTSGSVDTQYF.

The chain couples TRBV2 to TRBJ2-5; tentative D call: TRBD1 (6 bases). The germline V gene has CDR1 SNHLY and CDR2 FYNNEI. Trimming stripped 6 bases from V and 1 base from J, with 21 bases between. The CDR3 length is 17 residues. The CDR3 region is CASSALWTDIFQETQYF. CDR3 DNA sequence: TGTGCCAGCAGCGCACTATGGACAGATATCTTCCAAGAGACCCAGTACTTC.

The chain links TRBV19 to TRBJ2-1; D perhaps matches TRBD1 (6 bases). The V end lost 9 bases, the J end lost 5 bases, and 20 bases lay between the germline ends. This CDR3 comprises 15 residues. The germline CDR1 and CDR2 sequences are LNHDA and SQIVND (reference sequence). The CDR3, as DNA: TGTGCCAGCCGAGTTGCAGGGGTCGGGAACAATGAGCAGTTCTTC. The encoded protein is CASRVAGVGNNEQFF.

V and J are TRBV24-1 and TRBJ2-1; 14 nucleotides match TRBD2. CDR3 length equals 16 residues. V lost 3 bases, J lost 10 bases, and 7 bases stayed unmatched. Germline V gene data show CDR1 as KGHDR and CDR2 as SFDVKD. The CDR3 protein is CATSDTGTSGSGEQFF. The CDR3 coding sequence is TGTGCCACCAGTGATACCGGGACTAGCGGGAGCGGCGAGCAGTTCTTC.

This CDR3 is CSIRGIKETQYF. The CDR3 region has the DNA TGCAGCATCAGGGGAATTAAAGAGACCCAGTACTTC. The chain carries TRBV29-1 and TRBJ2-5; possibly TRBD1 for D (6 bases). CDR3 size: 12 residues. The V and J ends lost 8 bases and 3 bases respectively, with 13 bases between them. Germline values: CDR1 SQVTM, CDR2 ANQGSEA.

The V gene is TRBV18, the J gene TRBJ2-1; D is undetermined. Germline CDR1 KGHSH, CDR2 LQKENI. The CDR3 length is 14 residues. Trimming cost V 0 bases and J 2 bases, with 5 bases left between them. The CDR3 nucleotides read TGTGCCAGCTCACCACCGAAGCCCTACAATGAGCAGTTCTTC. Protein: CASSPPKPYNEQFF.

The V gene is TRBV12-3 or TRBV12-4, the J gene TRBJ1-1, with D unresolved. The V end was cut by 2 bases, the J end by 4 bases, with 8 bases between. This CDR3 is 13 amino acids long. The CDR3 DNA sequence: TGTGCCAGCAGTTTAAGACATGGCACTGAAGCTTTCTTT. Translation gives CASSLRHGTEAFF.

The V gene is TRBV4-1, the J gene TRBJ1-4, with D maybe TRBD1 (6 bases). Germline V gene sequence: CDR1 MGHRA, CDR2 YSYEKL. V was clipped by 3 bases and J by 5 bases, with 13 bases between them. This CDR3 spans 15 amino acids. The CDR3, as DNA: TGCGCCAGCAGCCATAGGACAGCAAAAAATGAAAAACTGTTTTTT. Its protein product is CASSHRTAKNEKLFF.

The J gene is TRBJ1-5, the V gene TRBV19; 8 bases are a match to TRBD1. This CDR3 contains 15 residues. Per germline, CDR1 LNHDA and CDR2 SQIVND (reference sequence). V was clipped by 6 bases and J by 1 base; unmatched bases: 5. The CDR3 coding sequence is TGTGCCAGTAGATCGGACAGGGAAAGCAATCAGCCCCAGCATTTT. This translates into CASRSDRESNQPQHF.

The chain uses TRBV5-1 and TRBJ2-5; D gene unclear. Germline-derived CDR1 and CDR2 are SGHRS and YFSETQ. This CDR3 comprises 13 residues. V lost 4 bases and J 3 bases, leaving 10 bases between the germline ends. The CDR3 DNA reads TGCGCCAGCAGCCCTGGCGACAAAGAGACCCAGTACTTC. Translation gives CASSPGDKETQYF.

This clone was detected only once. This rearrangement joins TRBV30 to TRBJ2-5, with TRBD2 matching 7 bases. CDR3 length equals 12 residues. The germline V gene encodes CDR1 GTSNPN and CDR2 SVGIG (reference sequence). V lost 2 bases and J lost 7; bases outside the gene matches: 4. The CDR3 loop reads CAWSLPGGTQYF. The CDR3, as DNA: TGTGCCTGGAGTTTACCGGGGGGGACCCAGTACTTC.

J is TRBJ2-1 and V is TRBV29-1; TRBD1 is a possible D gene (6 bases). From germline, CDR1 is SQVTM and CDR2 ANQGSEA. This CDR3 is 15 amino acids long. V gave up 6 bases and J gave up 2 bases, with 17 bases separating them. This CDR3 is CSVTSGTTTYNEQFF. The CDR3 nucleotides are TGCAGCGTAACCTCCGGGACAACGACCTACAATGAGCAGTTCTTC.

The J gene is TRBJ2-5, the V gene TRBV19; 9 positions agree with TRBD1. There are 16 residues in the CDR3. The germline V gene encodes CDR1 LNHDA and CDR2 SQIVND (reference sequence). J gave up 5 bases and V 8 bases, and 15 bases lay outside the gene matches. CDR3 nucleotides: TGTGCCAGTCCCCGGTTGGACAGGGGAGGAAGGGAGACCCAGTACTTC. Amino acids: CASPRLDRGGRETQYF. The whole variable domain, filled in from reference TRBV19 and TRBJ2-5, reads DGGITQSPKYLFRKEGQNVTLSCEQNLNHDAMYWYRQDPGQGLRLIYYSQIVNDFQKGDIAEGYSVSREKKESFPLTVTSAQKNPTAFYLCASPRLDRGGRETQYFGPGTRLLVL.

V and J are TRBV7-2 and TRBJ2-2; 9 bases match TRBD1. CDR1 and CDR2 (germline): SGHTA, FQGNSA. CDR3 size: 15 residues. V lost 6 bases, J lost 6 bases, and 8 bases stayed unmatched. In DNA form, the CDR3 reads TGTGCCAGCAGTCAAAACAGGGGGCTGTCCGGGGAGCTGTTTTTT. This encodes CASSQNRGLSGELFF. The variable domain in full, with the rest retrieved from reference TRBV7-2 and TRBJ2-2, is GAGVSQSPSNKVTEKGKDVELRCDPISGHTALYWYRQSLGQGLEFLIYFQGNSAPDKSGLPSDRFSAERTGGSVSTLTIQRTQQEDSAVYLCASSQNRGLSGELFFGEGSRLTVL.

The CDR3 here is CASSQDPSGNTGELFF. In nucleotides, the CDR3 is TGCGCCAGCAGCCAAGATCCTAGCGGGAACACCGGGGAGCTGTTTTTT. This chain joins TRBV4-3 and TRBJ2-2, with TRBD2 matching 7 bases. The CDR3 length is 16 residues. V trimming: 0 bases; J trimming: 1 base; junction bases outside the gene matches: 2. Germline V gives CDR1 LGHNA, CDR2 YSLEER.

This chain joins TRBV11-3 and TRBJ1-1; tentatively, D is TRBD1 (5 bases). The germline gives CDR1 SGHNT, CDR2 YENEEA. The V end was cut by 0 bases, the J end by 5 bases, with 10 bases between. The CDR3 is made up of 14 amino acids. CDR3 DNA: TGTGCCAGCAGCTTAGATCTTTCAGGGACTGAAGCTTTCTTT. Translating gives CASSLDLSGTEAFF.

The gene calls are TRBV25-1 and TRBJ1-1, with 10 bases that match TRBD1. The CDR3 runs 15 residues. V shed 3 bases, J shed 6 bases, and the junction held 7 bases outside the gene matches. Germline V lookup: CDR1 MGHDK, CDR2 SYGVNS. The CDR3 protein is CASSELTGGLSEAFF. CDR3 bases: TGTGCCAGCAGTGAGCTGACAGGGGGCCTATCTGAAGCTTTCTTT.

V is TRBV12-5 and J is TRBJ2-1; 12 bases are a match to TRBD2. The V gene end was trimmed by 6 bases and the J gene end by 4 bases; junction bases not matched to a gene: 7. The CDR3 length is 16 residues. The V gene's germline CDR1 is LGHNT and CDR2 FRNRAP. CDR3 nucleotides: TGTGCTAGTGGAACCGGGACTAGCGGGTTTTACAATGAGCAGTTCTTC. Translation: CASGTGTSGFYNEQFF. Based on the CDR3 plus reference TRBV12-5 and TRBJ2-1, the full variable domain is DARVTQTPRHKVTEMGQEVTMRCQPILGHNTVFWYRQTMMQGLELLAYFRNRAPLDDSGMPKDRFSAEMPDATLATLKIQPSEPRDSAVYFCASGTGTSGFYNEQFFGPGTRLTVL.

The rearrangement joins TRBV18 to TRBJ1-5, with TRBD1 as a possible D gene (5 bases). The CDR3 has 15 amino acids. Per the germline V gene, CDR1 is KGHSH and CDR2 is LQKENI. Trimming removed 1 base from V and 2 bases from J, with 9 bases in between. CDR3 DNA sequence: TGTGCCAGCTCACCACGCGCAGGGCGCAATCAGCCCCAGCATTTT. Protein: CASSPRAGRNQPQHF. The full variable domain, with the rest looked up from reference TRBV18 and TRBJ1-5, is NAGVMQNPRHLVRRRGQEARLRCSPMKGHSHVYWYRQLPEEGLKFMVYLQKENIIDESGMPKERFSAEFPKEGPSILRIQQVVRGDSAAYFCASSPRAGRNQPQHFGDGTRLSIL.

The rearrangement uses TRBV7-2 and TRBJ1-3; tentative D call: TRBD1 (5 bases). V was trimmed by 1 base and J by 3 bases, leaving 10 bases between them. The germline V gene has CDR1 SGHTA and CDR2 FQGNSA. The CDR3 is 15 amino acids. DNA of the CDR3: TGTGCCAGCAGCTTAGTTCCGGGGGATGGAAACACCATATATTTT. Translation: CASSLVPGDGNTIYF.

This clone has a handful of counts. V gene TRBV5-1 combines with J gene TRBJ1-6; 8 nucleotides agree with TRBD1. J was trimmed by 14 bases and V by 4 bases; bases with no gene match: 8. The CDR3 consists of 13 residues. Germline values: CDR1 SGHRS, CDR2 YFSETQ. DNA of the CDR3: TGCGCCAGCAGCCCAGGACAGGGTGAGGCCCTCCACTTT. Protein: CASSPGQGEALHF.